The following is a T cell receptor (beta chain) sequence with its context. Its target is not known. From germline, CDR1 is LNHDA and CDR2 SQIVND (reference sequence). Trimming at V came to 0 bases and at J to 9 bases, leaving 5 bases not matched to a gene. CDR3 length: 16 amino acids. The data belong to a study of cytomegalovirus exposure and HLA in healthy donors. Overall study findings and caveats: CMV antigen specificity was confirmed in vitro for three CMV-associated chains. The authors reported that TCR beta sequences could predict HLA-A and HLA-B alleles. These predictions were accurate for most subjects in the first cohort.

60 Vbeta and 13 Jbeta primers were used in PCR. Here immunoSEQ multiplex PCR was the method, and the copy in TCRdb shows in-frame clones only, minus some. The sample yields fewer than 150,000 clones, roughly four fifths seen once. The sequence derives from a man aged 40-49 years in good health and CMV-seropositive. The sequenced sample consisted of PBMCs. The genes are TRBV19 and TRBJ2-1, with 13 bases that match TRBD2. For the CDR3, the DNA is TGTGCCAGTAGTATAGATCGAACTAGCGGGAGGGGTGAGCAGTTCTTC. Amino acids: CASSIDRTSGRGEQFF. Drawing the rest from reference TRBV19 and TRBJ2-1, the complete variable domain is DGGITQSPKYLFRKEGQNVTLSCEQNLNHDAMYWYRQDPGQGLRLIYYSQIVNDFQKGDIAEGYSVSREKKESFPLTVTSAQKNPTAFYLCASSIDRTSGRGEQFFGPGTRLTVL.